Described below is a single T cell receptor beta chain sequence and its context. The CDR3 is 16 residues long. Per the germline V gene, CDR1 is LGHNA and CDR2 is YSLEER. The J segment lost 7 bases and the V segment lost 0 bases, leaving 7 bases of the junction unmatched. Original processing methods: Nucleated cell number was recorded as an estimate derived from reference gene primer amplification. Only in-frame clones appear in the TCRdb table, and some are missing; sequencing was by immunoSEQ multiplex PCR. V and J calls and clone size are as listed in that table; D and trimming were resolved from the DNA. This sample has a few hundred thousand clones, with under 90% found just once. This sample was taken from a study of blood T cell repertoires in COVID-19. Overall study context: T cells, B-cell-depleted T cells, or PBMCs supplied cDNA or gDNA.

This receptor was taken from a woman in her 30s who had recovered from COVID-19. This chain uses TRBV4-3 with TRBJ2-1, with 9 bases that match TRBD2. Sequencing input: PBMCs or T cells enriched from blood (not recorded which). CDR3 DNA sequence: TGCGCCAGCAGCCAAGATGGGCTAGCGGGATGGAATGAGCAGTTCTTC. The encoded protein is CASSQDGLAGWNEQFF.